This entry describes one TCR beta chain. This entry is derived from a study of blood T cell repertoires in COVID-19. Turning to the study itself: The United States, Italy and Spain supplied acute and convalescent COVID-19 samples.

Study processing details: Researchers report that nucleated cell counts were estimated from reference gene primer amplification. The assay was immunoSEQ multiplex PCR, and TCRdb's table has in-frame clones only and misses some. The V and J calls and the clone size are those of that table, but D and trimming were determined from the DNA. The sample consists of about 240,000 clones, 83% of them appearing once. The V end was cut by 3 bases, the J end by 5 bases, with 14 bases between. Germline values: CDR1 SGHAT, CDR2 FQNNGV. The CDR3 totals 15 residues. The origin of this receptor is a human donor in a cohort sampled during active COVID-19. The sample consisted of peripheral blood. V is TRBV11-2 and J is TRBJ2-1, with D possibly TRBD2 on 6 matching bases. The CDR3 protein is CASSLGLASNNEQFF. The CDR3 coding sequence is TGTGCCAGCAGCTTGGGGCTAGCGTCTAACAATGAGCAGTTCTTC.